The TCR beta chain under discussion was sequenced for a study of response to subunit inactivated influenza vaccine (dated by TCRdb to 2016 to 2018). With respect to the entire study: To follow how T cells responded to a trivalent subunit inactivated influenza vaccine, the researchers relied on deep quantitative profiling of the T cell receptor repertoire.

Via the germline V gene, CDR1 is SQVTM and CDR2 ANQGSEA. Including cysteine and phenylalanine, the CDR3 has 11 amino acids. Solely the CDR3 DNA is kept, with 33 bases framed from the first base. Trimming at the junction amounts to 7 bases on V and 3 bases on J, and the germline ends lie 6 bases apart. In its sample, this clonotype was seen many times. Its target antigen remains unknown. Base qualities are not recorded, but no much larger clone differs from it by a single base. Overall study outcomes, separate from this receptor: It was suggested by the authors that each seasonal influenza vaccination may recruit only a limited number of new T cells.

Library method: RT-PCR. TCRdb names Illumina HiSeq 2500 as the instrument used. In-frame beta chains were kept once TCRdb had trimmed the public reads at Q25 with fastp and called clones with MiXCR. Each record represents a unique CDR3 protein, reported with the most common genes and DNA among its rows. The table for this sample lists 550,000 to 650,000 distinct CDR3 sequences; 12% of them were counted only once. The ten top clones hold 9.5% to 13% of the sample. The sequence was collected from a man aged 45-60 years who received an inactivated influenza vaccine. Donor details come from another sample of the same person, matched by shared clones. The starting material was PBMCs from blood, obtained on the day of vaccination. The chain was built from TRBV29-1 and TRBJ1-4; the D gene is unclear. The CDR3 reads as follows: CSGKSNEKLFF. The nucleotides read TGCAGCGGCAAGTCTAATGAAAAACTGTTTTTT.